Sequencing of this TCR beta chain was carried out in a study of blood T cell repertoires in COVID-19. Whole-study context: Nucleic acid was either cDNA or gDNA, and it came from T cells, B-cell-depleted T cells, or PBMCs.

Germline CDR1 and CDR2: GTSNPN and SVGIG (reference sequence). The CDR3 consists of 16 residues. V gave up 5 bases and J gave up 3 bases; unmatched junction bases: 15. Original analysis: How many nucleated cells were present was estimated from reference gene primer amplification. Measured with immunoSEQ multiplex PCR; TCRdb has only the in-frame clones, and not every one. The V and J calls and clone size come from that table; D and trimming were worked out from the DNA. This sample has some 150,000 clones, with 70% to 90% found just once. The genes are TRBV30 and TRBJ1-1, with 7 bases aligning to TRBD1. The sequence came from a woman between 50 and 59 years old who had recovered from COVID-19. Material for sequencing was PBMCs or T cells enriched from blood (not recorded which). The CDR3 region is CAWAPGQTTWDTEAFF. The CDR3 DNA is TGTGCCTGGGCTCCGGGACAGACTACTTGGGACACTGAAGCTTTCTTT.